This entry lists 25 T cell receptor beta chains sequenced from one sample in a study of shared clonotypes between healthy human individuals. Repertoires were generated with immunoSEQ multiplex PCR, while TCRdb's copy carries only in-frame clones and drops some. The sample lists more than 2,000,000 clones, approximately 95% occurring once. Sequenced input: naive CD4+ T cells from PBMCs. Subset here: CD45RA+ positively selected. These TCRs come from a man aged 18 to 30 in good health. Some clones in this sample may be carry-over from other donors' samples.

J is TRBJ2-7 and V is TRBV4-1, with D hard to call. The CDR3 is 13 amino acids. The V and J ends lost 1 base and 4 bases respectively, with 8 bases between them. Germline CDR1 and CDR2: MGHRA and YSYEKL. CDR3 bases: TGCGCCAGCAGCCAAGGGCCCCTATACGAGCAGTACTTC. It encodes CASSQGPLYEQYF.

This chain uses TRBV20-1 with TRBJ1-2; possible D gene TRBD1, 6 bases. CDR1 DFQATT and CDR2 SNEGSKA come from the germline V gene (reference sequence). CDR3 length equals 11 residues. V was pared by 5 bases and J by 13 bases, with 17 bases between. The CDR3 spells CSAGDRSLGTF. The CDR3 nucleotides read TGCAGTGCTGGCGACAGGTCTCTAGGCACCTTC.

The CDR3 reads CASSQVGTPPTFEQYF. The CDR3 DNA sequence: TGCGCCAGCAGCCAAGTTGGCACGCCCCCGACATTCGAGCAGTACTTC. The chain is built from TRBV4-1 and TRBJ2-7; the D is unclear. The V and J ends lost 1 base and 6 bases respectively, with 19 bases between them. Per germline, CDR1 MGHRA and CDR2 YSYEKL. The CDR3 totals 16 residues.

The CDR3 DNA is TGTGCCAGCAGCGTTTCCGGGACAGCGGGTCAGCCCCAGCATTTT. Protein product: CASSVSGTAGQPQHF. The V and J genes are TRBV9 and TRBJ1-5; 7 bases line up with TRBD1. Germline values: CDR1 SGDLS, CDR2 YYNGEE. The CDR3 has 15 amino acids. Unmatched junction bases numbered 8, after V lost 2 bases and J lost 6 bases.

CDR3: CASSARGGRDNEQFF. The CDR3 DNA reads as TGTGCCAGCAGTGCCCGGGGGGGCAGGGACAATGAGCAGTTCTTC. The chain couples TRBV25-1 to TRBJ2-1; 8 bases line up with TRBD2. The germline V gene has CDR1 MGHDK and CDR2 SYGVNS. The ends lost 4 bases at V and 5 bases at J; junction bases unmatched: 7. The CDR3 runs 15 residues.

A single count supports this clone. This chain connects TRBV5-1 to TRBJ2-1; TRBD2 is a possible D gene (6 bases). Trimming shortened V by 7 bases and J by 5 bases, and 16 bases separated the two germline ends. This CDR3 comprises 14 residues. Germline CDR1 is SGHRS and CDR2 is YFSETQ. CDR3 DNA: TGCGCCAGCGGCCCCAGCGGGTATAACAATGAGCAGTTCTTC. Translated, it gives CASGPSGYNNEQFF.

The chain couples TRBV7-2 to TRBJ2-5; 8 bases map to TRBD2. CDR1 is SGHTA, CDR2 FQGNSA, per germline. V shed 7 bases and J 7 bases; nucleotides not matched to a gene: 14. This CDR3 has 15 residues. CDR3 loop: CASTKGGGLPGTQYF. As DNA, the CDR3 is TGTGCCAGCACAAAAGGCGGGGGGTTACCAGGGACCCAGTACTTC.

V is TRBV14 and J is TRBJ1-5; possible D gene TRBD1, 5 bases. CDR1 SGHDN and CDR2 FVKESK come from the germline V gene. The CDR3 has 17 residues. V was clipped by 5 bases and J by 11 bases, with 28 bases between them. CDR3 amino acids: CASSETSSRQWVGAQHF. CDR3 coding DNA: TGTGCCAGCAGCGAGACGTCATCGAGACAGTGGGTGGGGGCCCAGCATTTT.

The sample holds one count of this clone. The rearrangement links TRBV4-1 to TRBJ2-5, with unresolved D. Germline CDR1 reads MGHRA; CDR2 reads YSYEKL. V was trimmed by 5 bases and J by 8 bases, leaving 15 bases between them. This CDR3 contains 13 residues. The CDR3 coding sequence is TGCGCCAGCAGCGTCCCGGGTGGTGAAACCCAGTACTTC. Translation: CASSVPGGETQYF.

The chain is built from TRBV28 and TRBJ2-5; unclear D gene. The CDR3 has 14 amino acids. The germline V gene has CDR1 MDHEN and CDR2 SYDVKM. V lost 3 bases, J lost 5 bases, and 13 bases lay in between. The CDR3 DNA reads as TGTGCCAGCAGTTTGCTGGGGTTTGGGGAGACCCAGTACTTC. This sequence encodes CASSLLGFGETQYF. The entire variable domain, with the rest obtained from reference TRBV28 and TRBJ2-5, is as follows: DVKVTQSSRYLVKRTGEKVFLECVQDMDHENMFWYRQDPGLGLRLIYFSYDVKMKEKGDIPEGYSVSREKKERFSLILESASTNQTSMYLCASSLLGFGETQYFGPGTRLLVL.

The CDR3 loop is CASRGQGSNIQYF. In DNA, the CDR3 is TGTGCCAGCAGGGGACAGGGATCAAACATTCAGTACTTC. The chain uses TRBV25-1 and TRBJ2-4; 9 bases fit TRBD1. The CDR3 is made up of 13 amino acids. Germline CDR1 is MGHDK and CDR2 is SYGVNS. Trimming at V came to 6 bases and at J to 6 bases, leaving 3 bases not matched to a gene.

On this clone itself: The same CDR3 arises from other DNA sequences in this sample as well. The chain has TRBV5-4 and TRBJ1-2; D perhaps matches TRBD1 (5 bases). CDR1 and CDR2 (germline): SGHNT, YYREEE (reference sequence). The CDR3 has 12 residues. V lost 0 bases to trimming and J lost 8 bases, with 8 bases between them. This CDR3 is CASSLGQGGYTF. Here the CDR3 DNA reads TGTGCCAGCAGCTTGGGCCAGGGAGGCTACACCTTC.

The chain recombines TRBV28 with TRBJ2-7, with D tentatively TRBD2 (5 bases). Germline CDR1 is MDHEN and CDR2 is SYDVKM. The CDR3 sequence is 13 residues long. V was shortened by 2 bases and J by 1 base, with 6 bases between the two germline ends. DNA for the CDR3: TGTGCCAGCAGTTTAGTAGCGTCCTACGAGCAGTACTTC. This translates into CASSLVASYEQYF. The complete variable domain, with remaining parts taken from reference TRBV28 and TRBJ2-7, reads DVKVTQSSRYLVKRTGEKVFLECVQDMDHENMFWYRQDPGLGLRLIYFSYDVKMKEKGDIPEGYSVSREKKERFSLILESASTNQTSMYLCASSLVASYEQYFGPGTRLTVT.

This chain joins TRBV6-1 and TRBJ2-1; D gene uncertain. The germline V and J ends were trimmed by 3 bases and 9 bases, with 6 bases remaining between them. The CDR3 loop spans 11 amino acids. Germline loops: CDR1 MNHNS, CDR2 SASEGT. CDR3 nucleotide sequence: TGTGCCAGCAGTGACTGGATTGAGCAGTTCTTC. Amino acids: CASSDWIEQFF.

This chain joins TRBV28 and TRBJ2-1, with 13 nucleotides matching TRBD2. The CDR3 extends over 14 amino acids. Germline loops: CDR1 MDHEN, CDR2 SYDVKM. V dropped 6 bases and J dropped 7; count of bases not matched to a gene: 3. CDR3 sequence (DNA): TGTGCCAGCAGGGGGACTAGCGGGACTAATGAGCAGTTCTTC. Its translation is CASRGTSGTNEQFF.

The chain uses TRBV5-6 and TRBJ2-3; 11 bases are a match to TRBD2. V dropped 1 base and J dropped 2; count of bases not matched to a gene: 6. Germline V gene sequence: CDR1 SGHDT, CDR2 YYEEEE. CDR3 length: 17 amino acids. CDR3 region: CASSLTIAGGSTDTQYF. CDR3 DNA sequence: TGTGCCAGCAGCTTGACCATAGCGGGAGGGTCCACAGATACGCAGTATTTT. The complete variable domain, with remaining parts taken from reference TRBV5-6 and TRBJ2-3, reads DAGVTQSPTHLIKTRGQQVTLRCSPKSGHDTVSWYQQALGQGPQFIFQYYEEEERQRGNFPDRFSGHQFPNYSSELNVNALLLGDSALYLCASSLTIAGGSTDTQYFGPGTRLTVL.

The chain couples TRBV5-1 to TRBJ2-1, with 7 bases aligning to TRBD1. Germline-derived CDR1 and CDR2 are SGHRS and YFSETQ. The trim removed 5 bases at V and 5 bases at J, leaving 7 bases unmatched. The CDR3 runs 14 residues. The chain's CDR3 is CASSLDRANNEQFF. The CDR3 DNA is TGCGCCAGCAGTTTAGACAGGGCAAACAATGAGCAGTTCTTC.

The chain couples TRBV7-2 to TRBJ2-3; 7 bases map to TRBD2. V shed 5 bases, J shed 3 bases, and the junction held 14 bases outside the gene matches. The V gene's germline CDR1 is SGHTA and CDR2 FQGNSA. This CDR3 spans 17 amino acids. In nucleotides, the CDR3 is TGTGCCAGCAGCCCGCGGGGGACTACGGGGAAAACAGATACGCAGTATTTT. Protein sequence: CASSPRGTTGKTDTQYF. Full variable domain (remainder filled in from reference TRBV7-2 and TRBJ2-3): GAGVSQSPSNKVTEKGKDVELRCDPISGHTALYWYRQSLGQGLEFLIYFQGNSAPDKSGLPSDRFSAERTGGSVSTLTIQRTQQEDSAVYLCASSPRGTTGKTDTQYFGPGTRLTVL.

The genes are TRBV2 and TRBJ1-1; no definite D call. In germline, CDR1 is SNHLY, CDR2 FYNNEI. V shed 1 base and J shed 11 bases, with 14 bases lying between them. The CDR3 spans 13 residues. CDR3 protein: CASSEEYNVVAFF. The CDR3 DNA is TGTGCCAGCAGTGAAGAATATAATGTGGTGGCTTTCTTT.

This clone was seen a single time. The chain combines TRBV29-1 with TRBJ2-4; D is unresolved. The CDR3 covers 13 residues. Trimming pared 3 bases from V and 5 bases from J, leaving 11 bases between. CDR1 and CDR2 from the germline V gene are SQVTM and ANQGSEA. The CDR3: CSVDPPKENIQYF. The DNA of the CDR3 is TGCAGCGTTGACCCCCCGAAAGAAAACATTCAGTACTTC.

The chain combines TRBV7-2 with TRBJ2-7; 8 positions agree with TRBD2. Germline CDR1 is SGHTA and CDR2 is FQGNSA. The length of the CDR3 is 15 residues. Trimming at V came to 5 bases and at J to 0 bases, leaving 6 bases not matched to a gene. The CDR3 is CASSPAAGGSYEQYF. The DNA of the CDR3 is TGTGCCAGCAGCCCGGCTGCGGGAGGCTCCTACGAGCAGTACTTC.

The chain recombines TRBV25-1 with TRBJ2-1; unclear D gene. Germline V gives CDR1 MGHDK, CDR2 SYGVNS. The length of the CDR3 is 16 residues. V was shortened by 5 bases and J by 0 bases, with 14 bases between the two germline ends. CDR3 amino acids: CASSLSRRSSYNEQFF. The CDR3 nucleotides are TGTGCCAGCAGTCTGAGTAGGAGAAGCTCCTACAATGAGCAGTTCTTC.

This rearrangement joins TRBV28 to TRBJ1-2; no clear D. V was clipped by 2 bases and J by 2 bases, with 9 bases between them. CDR3 length equals 14 residues. Germline assignment: CDR1 MDHEN and CDR2 SYDVKM. The CDR3 DNA reads TGTGCCAGCAGTTTAAGTCCGAGGAACTATGGCTACACCTTC. Translating it yields CASSLSPRNYGYTF.

As concerns this clone: Other DNA sequences from this sample encode an identical CDR3 as well. The rearrangement uses TRBV5-1 and TRBJ1-5, with D perhaps TRBD1 (6 bases). The germline gives CDR1 SGHRS, CDR2 YFSETQ. V lost 2 bases, J lost 5 bases, and 8 bases lay in between. This CDR3 spans 13 amino acids. This CDR3 is CASSLGGDQPQHF. The CDR3 DNA follows: TGCGCCAGCAGCTTAGGGGGGGATCAGCCCCAGCATTTT.

The chain is built from TRBV2 and TRBJ2-5; a possible D gene is TRBD2 (5 bases). Trimming took off 6 bases at V and 5 bases at J, with 13 bases between the two ends. This CDR3 region has 13 residues. Germline V CDR1 and CDR2: SNHLY, FYNNEI. The CDR3 coding sequence is TGTGCCAGCAGGGAGGAGGCTTGGGAGACCCAGTACTTC. This codes for CASREEAWETQYF. The full variable domain, rest sourced from reference TRBV2 and TRBJ2-5, is EPEVTQTPSHQVTQMGQEVILRCVPISNHLYFYWYRQILGQKVEFLVSFYNNEISEKSEIFDDQFSVERPDGSNFTLKIRSTKLEDSAMYFCASREEAWETQYFGPGTRLLVL.